A single sample gave rise to the 28 T cell receptor beta chains below, sequenced in a study of human thymus T cells. Resected material from corrective heart surgery provided the thymus tissue analysed. TCRdb's copy holds only in-frame clones and misses some; the assay was immunoSEQ multiplex PCR. This sample has 70,000 to 75,000 clones; about 95% occur once, and the top ten carry under 0.04%. Sequencing was done on a sample of thymus tissue. The receptors derive from a girl under three years old with a congenital heart defect but otherwise immunologically healthy.

The rearrangement joins TRBV21-1 to TRBJ2-3; the table calls TRBD1, which could not be checked here. TRBV21-1 is deemed a pseudogene. This CDR3 spans 12 amino acids. This CDR3 reads CASWSVADTQYF. For the CDR3, the DNA is TGTGCCAGCTGGTCAGTGGCAGATACGCAGTATTTT.

This clone was recorded only once. V usage is TRBV5-1 and J usage is TRBJ2-3; TRBD2 is a possible D gene (6 bases). Germline-derived CDR1 and CDR2 are SGHRS and YFSETQ. V was trimmed by 7 bases and J by 2 bases, leaving 17 bases between them. The CDR3 runs 15 residues. Here the CDR3 reads CASQGLPTLTDTQYF. Written as DNA, the CDR3 is TGCGCCAGCCAAGGACTACCAACCCTCACAGATACGCAGTATTTT.

The rearrangement joins TRBV5-1 to TRBJ2-3; 10 nucleotides align to TRBD1. CDR1 SGHRS and CDR2 YFSETQ come from the germline V gene. Trimming cost V 4 bases and J 1 base; bases outside gene matches: 3. The CDR3 consists of 15 residues. As DNA, the CDR3 is TGCGCCAGCAGCGGGGACAGGGGCGGCACAGATACGCAGTATTTT. The encoded protein is CASSGDRGGTDTQYF.

This chain links TRBV30 with TRBJ2-3, with TRBD2 matching over 11 bases. Unmatched junction bases numbered 1, after V lost 0 bases and J lost 2 bases. Germline V CDR1 and CDR2: GTSNPN, SVGIG (reference sequence). The CDR3 runs to 15 residues. CDR3 in DNA: TGTGCCTGGAGTGTGACTAGCGGGATCACAGATACGCAGTATTTT. Its translation: CAWSVTSGITDTQYF.

This chain links TRBV6-5 with TRBJ2-3, with D possibly being TRBD2 (6 bases). V lost 0 bases and J lost 2, with 12 bases in between. This CDR3 region has 16 residues. The germline V gene has CDR1 MNHEY and CDR2 SVGAGI. CDR3 residues: CASSYSRDSITDTQYF. CDR3 nucleotides: TGTGCCAGCAGTTACTCGAGGGACTCGATCACAGATACGCAGTATTTT.

This clone occurred once. The V and J genes are TRBV7-6 and TRBJ2-7; 12 nucleotides match TRBD2. The CDR3 consists of 18 residues. Germline lookup yields CDR1 SGHVS and CDR2 FNYEAQ. The ends lost 4 bases at V and 0 bases at J; junction bases unmatched: 10. Here the CDR3 reads CASSSQTSGSSGSYEQYF. CDR3 DNA sequence: TGTGCCAGCAGCTCCCAGACTAGCGGGAGCTCTGGCTCCTACGAGCAGTACTTC. Drawing the rest from reference TRBV7-6 and TRBJ2-7, the complete variable domain is GAGVSQSPRYKVTKRGQDVALRCDPISGHVSLYWYRQALGQGPEFLTYFNYEAQQDKSGLPNDRFSAERPEGSISTLTIQRTEQRDSAMYRCASSSQTSGSSGSYEQYFGPGTRLTVT.

The chain links TRBV6-1 to TRBJ2-3; D tentatively fits TRBD1 or TRBD2 (5 bases each). Germline loops: CDR1 MNHNS, CDR2 SASEGT. This CDR3 spans 15 amino acids. V dropped 9 bases and J dropped 0 bases, with 16 bases sitting between them. This CDR3 reads CASFDRDPSTDTQYF. In nucleotides, the CDR3 is TGTGCCAGTTTTGACCGGGACCCAAGCACAGATACGCAGTATTTT.

The chain uses TRBV5-6 and TRBJ1-2; D is perhaps TRBD1 (6 bases). The V gene lost 0 bases and the J gene lost 0 bases, with 15 bases spanning the gap. Germline CDR1 SGHDT, CDR2 YYEEEE. The CDR3 is 17 amino acids. CDR3 bases: TGTGCCAGCAGCTTGGAAGATAGGGGGAACCCTAACTATGGCTACACCTTC. Its protein is CASSLEDRGNPNYGYTF.

The V call is TRBV19, the J call TRBJ2-7; D is possibly TRBD1 (6 bases). The V gene lost 5 bases and the J gene lost 7 bases, with 12 bases spanning the gap. CDR3 length equals 12 residues. Germline loops: CDR1 LNHDA, CDR2 SQIVND (reference sequence). DNA for the CDR3: TGTGCCAGTAGTCCCGGACAGTTGGAGCAGTACTTC. Translation: CASSPGQLEQYF.

The chain links TRBV25-1 to TRBJ1-3, with D hard to call. V lost 7 bases to trimming and J lost 4 bases, with 11 bases between them. Germline V gene data show CDR1 as MGHDK and CDR2 as SYGVNS. This CDR3 contains 13 residues. CDR3 sequence: CASIPFSGNTIYF. CDR3 nucleotides: TGTGCCAGCATCCCCTTTTCCGGAAACACCATATATTTT.

The chain recombines TRBV9 with TRBJ2-3, with D tentatively TRBD1 (6 bases). V was clipped by 0 bases and J by 2 bases, with 10 bases between them. This CDR3 has 15 amino acids. Per the germline V gene, CDR1 is SGDLS and CDR2 is YYNGEE. DNA of the CDR3: TGTGCCAGCAGCGTAGGGGCAGGGGCCACAGATACGCAGTATTTT. It translates to CASSVGAGATDTQYF.

CDR3 sequence (DNA): TGTGCCAGCAGCTTGGAGTGGGGCAGGGTGAACACTGAAGCTTTCTTT. Translated: CASSLEWGRVNTEAFF. The rearrangement joins TRBV5-6 to TRBJ1-1; possibly TRBD1 for D (5 bases). The CDR3 is made up of 16 amino acids. Germline CDR1 is SGHDT and CDR2 is YYEEEE. Trimming cost V 0 bases and J 0 bases, with 12 bases left between them.

The chain combines TRBV27 with TRBJ1-1; a possible D gene is TRBD1 (5 bases). Germline V CDR1 and CDR2: MNHEY, SMNVEV (reference sequence). The V gene lost 1 base and the J gene lost 0 bases, with 6 bases spanning the gap. The CDR3 sequence is 14 residues long. The CDR3 nucleotides read TGTGCCAGCAGTTTATGGGGGTTGAACACTGAAGCTTTCTTT. Translating it yields CASSLWGLNTEAFF.

This chain joins TRBV7-9 and TRBJ2-7; D tentatively reads TRBD1 or TRBD2 (5 bases each). V lost 5 bases and J lost 6, with 14 bases in between. The CDR3 has 13 residues. Germline V gene lookup returns CDR1 SEHNR and CDR2 FQNEAQ (reference sequence). The CDR3 loop reads CASSTRGLGEQYF. CDR3 nucleotides: TGTGCCAGCAGCACTAGGGGTCTGGGCGAGCAGTACTTC.

The chain has TRBV7-6 and TRBJ2-1; 8 bases map to TRBD2. Germline V lookup: CDR1 SGHVS, CDR2 FNYEAQ. The ends lost 6 bases at V and 1 base at J; junction bases unmatched: 5. This CDR3 has 15 residues. The CDR3 DNA follows: TGTGCCAGCAGACTAGCGGAGGGTTCCTACAATGAGCAGTTCTTC. It translates to CASRLAEGSYNEQFF.

The V gene is TRBV6-1, the J gene TRBJ1-4; 8 nucleotides align to TRBD1. Germline CDR1 reads MNHNS; CDR2 reads SASEGT. The length of the CDR3 is 20 residues. With 2 bases clipped from V and 3 bases from J, the junction kept 17 bases outside the gene matches. CDR3 region: CASSEFWFGAGTGSNEKLFF. DNA of the CDR3: TGTGCCAGCAGTGAATTTTGGTTTGGGGCAGGGACAGGCTCTAATGAAAAACTGTTTTTT.

The chain couples TRBV19 to TRBJ2-6; 10 bases line up with TRBD1. J was trimmed by 0 bases and V by 8 bases; bases with no gene match: 4. Per germline, CDR1 LNHDA and CDR2 SQIVND (reference sequence). This CDR3 contains 16 residues. The CDR3 spells CASGTGAPSGANVLTF. CDR3 nucleotides: TGTGCCAGTGGGACAGGGGCCCCCTCTGGGGCCAACGTCCTGACTTTC. The full variable domain, with the rest looked up from reference TRBV19 and TRBJ2-6, is DGGITQSPKYLFRKEGQNVTLSCEQNLNHDAMYWYRQDPGQGLRLIYYSQIVNDFQKGDIAEGYSVSREKKESFPLTVTSAQKNPTAFYLCASGTGAPSGANVLTFGAGSRLTVL.

V gene TRBV19 combines with J gene TRBJ2-1; 10 bases align to TRBD2. V lost 3 bases and J lost 9; bases outside the gene matches: 8. Germline CDR1 and CDR2: LNHDA and SQIVND (reference sequence). The CDR3 loop spans 15 amino acids. CDR3 residues: CASSISPSGRGEQFF. DNA of the CDR3: TGTGCCAGTAGTATTTCCCCTAGCGGGAGAGGTGAGCAGTTCTTC.

J is TRBJ2-7 and V is TRBV25-1; possible D gene TRBD2, 5 bases. The CDR3 contains 14 residues. Per the germline V gene, CDR1 is MGHDK and CDR2 is SYGVNS. V lost 1 base to trimming and J lost 7 bases, with 14 bases between them. The CDR3, as DNA: TGTGCCAGCAGTGAATCACAGAGGGTTGTAGAGCAGTACTTC. Translation: CASSESQRVVEQYF.

The chain employs TRBV6-5 and TRBJ1-4, with a weak D call TRBD1 (5 bases). Per germline, CDR1 MNHEY and CDR2 SVGAGI. The ends were cut back, 6 bases at V and 6 bases at J, with 14 bases in the middle. This CDR3 region has 14 residues. CDR3 sequence reads: CASRPGGEDEKLFF. CDR3 DNA: TGTGCCAGCAGACCAGGAGGGGAGGATGAAAAACTGTTTTTT.

The chain couples TRBV19 to TRBJ1-5; D remains ambiguous. This CDR3 region has 13 residues. CDR1 LNHDA and CDR2 SQIVND come from the germline V gene (reference sequence). V was trimmed by 6 bases and J by 5 bases, leaving 11 bases between them. The CDR3 coding sequence is TGTGCCAGTAGGAGCCGGGAGCATCAGCCCCAGCATTTT. Amino acids: CASRSREHQPQHF.

This chain uses TRBV14 with TRBJ2-2; D unclear. CDR1 is SGHDN and CDR2 is FVKESK in the germline V gene. The CDR3 has 15 residues. V lost 0 bases to trimming and J lost 4 bases, with 9 bases between them. The CDR3 loop is CASSQEGLLTGELFF. The CDR3 DNA follows: TGTGCCAGCAGCCAAGAGGGGTTACTCACCGGGGAGCTGTTTTTT.

The chain employs TRBV27 and TRBJ2-1; 7 bases are shared with TRBD1. V shed 4 bases and J 2 bases; nucleotides not matched to a gene: 8. There are 16 residues in the CDR3. The germline CDR1 and CDR2 sequences are MNHEY and SMNVEV (reference sequence). The CDR3 sequence: CASSSFPQGAYNEQFF. CDR3 sequence (DNA): TGTGCCAGCAGTTCGTTCCCCCAGGGGGCCTACAATGAGCAGTTCTTC.

The chain links TRBV5-6 to TRBJ2-5, with D hard to call. Trimming removed 2 bases from V and 2 bases from J, with 22 bases in between. This CDR3 comprises 18 residues. The germline CDR1 and CDR2 sequences are SGHDT and YYEEEE. The DNA of the CDR3 is TGTGCCAGCAGCTTAGAGAGAAACATTAAAACCCAACAAGAGACCCAGTACTTC. Encoded protein: CASSLERNIKTQQETQYF.

This chain uses TRBV19 with TRBJ1-2, with TRBD1 matching 8 bases. Germline values: CDR1 LNHDA, CDR2 SQIVND (reference sequence). Germline trimming cut 6 bases from V and 8 bases from J; bases unmatched to any gene: 5. CDR3 length: 12 amino acids. The CDR3 coding sequence is TGTGCCAGTAGGGGACAGGTGCGAGGCTACACCTTC. It specifies CASRGQVRGYTF.

The chain couples TRBV29-1 to TRBJ2-7, with 8 bases aligning to TRBD1. V lost 6 bases and J lost 4; bases outside the gene matches: 11. The CDR3 contains 14 residues. Germline V lookup: CDR1 SQVTM, CDR2 ANQGSEA. DNA for the CDR3: TGCAGCGTCGCACCCCAGGGGGCGAGTTACGAGCAGTACTTC. Amino acids: CSVAPQGASYEQYF.

The genes are TRBV25-1 and TRBJ1-1; D is unclear. The CDR3 sequence is 15 residues long. The germline V and J ends were trimmed by 7 bases and 1 base, with 16 bases remaining between them. Germline-derived CDR1 and CDR2 are MGHDK and SYGVNS. The CDR3 DNA is TGTGCCAGCACCCGTGGAGGCCGGAAGAACACTGAAGCTTTCTTT. Translated: CASTRGGRKNTEAFF.

The gene calls are TRBV9 and TRBJ1-1; weak D call: TRBD1 (5 bases). Trimming removed 3 bases from V and 2 bases from J, with 14 bases in between. The V gene's germline CDR1 is SGDLS and CDR2 YYNGEE. This CDR3 is 15 amino acids long. The CDR3 DNA is TGTGCCAGCAGCGCTCAAAGACAGTTTAACACTGAAGCTTTCTTT. It encodes CASSAQRQFNTEAFF.